This T cell receptor (beta chain) was captured by sequencing in a study of shared clonotypes between healthy human individuals. The table came from immunoSEQ multiplex PCR; TCRdb's copy has only in-frame clones and leaves some out. Of around 510,000 clones detected, around 81% appear once; the ten largest clones hold 12%. This CDR3 region has 15 residues. Germline CDR1 and CDR2: MNHEY and SMNVEV (reference sequence). J gave up 5 bases and V 8 bases, and 12 bases lay outside the gene matches. The V gene is TRBV27, the J gene TRBJ2-7; 10 nucleotides line up with TRBD2. Input material: PBMCs. This clonotype originated in a woman in her forties in good health. Some clones in this sample may be carry-over from other donors' samples. The CDR3 DNA follows: TGTGCCAGCCGTAATAGCGGGAGGCGGCGGCACGAGCAGTACTTC. Translated: CASRNSGRRRHEQYF.